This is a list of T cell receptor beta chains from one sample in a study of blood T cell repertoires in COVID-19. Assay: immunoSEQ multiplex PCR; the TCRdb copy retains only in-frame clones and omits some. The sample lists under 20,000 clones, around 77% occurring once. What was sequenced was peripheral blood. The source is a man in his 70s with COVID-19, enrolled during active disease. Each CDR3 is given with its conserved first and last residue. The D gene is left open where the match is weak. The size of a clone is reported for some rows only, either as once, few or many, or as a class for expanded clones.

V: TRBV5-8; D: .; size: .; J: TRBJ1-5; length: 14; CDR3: CASSPGGGNQPQHF; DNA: TGTGCCAGCAGCCCGGGCGGGGGCAATCAGCCCCAGCATTTT
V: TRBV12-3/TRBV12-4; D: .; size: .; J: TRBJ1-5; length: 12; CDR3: CASSDRYQPQHF; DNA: TGTGCCAGCAGTGACAGGTATCAGCCCCAGCATTTT
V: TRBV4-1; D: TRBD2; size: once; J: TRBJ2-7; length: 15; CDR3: CASSQGRLAGGEQYF; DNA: TGCGCCAGCAGCCAGGGTAGACTAGCGGGTGGCGAGCAGTACTTC
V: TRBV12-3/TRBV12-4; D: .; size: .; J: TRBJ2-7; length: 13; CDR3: CASGIQGSREQYF; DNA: TGTGCCAGCGGGATACAGGGTTCGCGGGAGCAGTACTTC
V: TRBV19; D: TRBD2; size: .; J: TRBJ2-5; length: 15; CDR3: CASRGLAGVEETQYF; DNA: TGTGCCAGTAGGGGACTAGCGGGAGTAGAAGAGACCCAGTACTTC
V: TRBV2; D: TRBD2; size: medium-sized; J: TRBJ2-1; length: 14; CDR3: CASSVASGYNEQFF; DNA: TGTGCCAGCAGTGTAGCTAGCGGCTACAATGAGCAGTTCTTC
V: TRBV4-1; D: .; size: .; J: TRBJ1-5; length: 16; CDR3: CASSQEAHYSNQPQHF; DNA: TGCGCCAGCAGCCAAGAAGCTCACTATAGCAATCAGCCCCAGCATTTT
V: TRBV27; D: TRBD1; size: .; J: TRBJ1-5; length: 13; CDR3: CASSIDRAQPQHF; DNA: TGTGCCAGCAGTATTGACAGGGCCCAGCCCCAGCATTTT
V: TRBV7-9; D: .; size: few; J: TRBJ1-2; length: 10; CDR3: CASSPDGYTF; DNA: TGTGCCAGCAGCCCAGATGGCTACACCTTC
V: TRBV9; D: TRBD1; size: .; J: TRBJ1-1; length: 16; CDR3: CASSVARDRANTEAFF; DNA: TGTGCCAGCAGCGTAGCTAGGGACAGGGCGAACACTGAGGCTTTCTTT
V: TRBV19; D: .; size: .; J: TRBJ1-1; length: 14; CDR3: CASGTGHQGTEAFF; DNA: TGTGCCAGTGGCACGGGACACCAGGGCACTGAAGCTTTCTTT
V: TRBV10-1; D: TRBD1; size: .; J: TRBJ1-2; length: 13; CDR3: CASSEQGYYGYTF; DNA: TGCGCCAGCAGTGAACAGGGGTACTATGGCTACACCTTC
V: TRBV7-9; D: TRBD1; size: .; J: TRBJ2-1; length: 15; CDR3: CASSLGDSSYNEQFF; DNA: TGTGCCAGCAGCCTCGGGGACAGCTCCTACAATGAGCAGTTCTTC
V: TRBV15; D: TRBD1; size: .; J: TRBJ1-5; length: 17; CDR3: CATSRPRTGPTWQPQHF; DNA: TGTGCCACCAGCAGACCCCGGACAGGCCCTACCTGGCAGCCCCAGCATTTT
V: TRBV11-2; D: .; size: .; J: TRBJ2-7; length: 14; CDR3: CASSLDVGSYEQYF; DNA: TGTGCCAGCAGCTTAGATGTCGGGTCCTACGAGCAGTACTTC
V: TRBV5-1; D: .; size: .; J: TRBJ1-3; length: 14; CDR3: CASSFDSSGNTIYF; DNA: TGCGCCAGCAGCTTTGACAGCTCTGGAAACACCATATATTTT
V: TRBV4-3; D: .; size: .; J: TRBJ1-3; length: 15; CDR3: CASSQFTGPGVTIYF; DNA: TGCGCCAGCAGCCAATTCACAGGACCCGGTGTCACCATATATTTT
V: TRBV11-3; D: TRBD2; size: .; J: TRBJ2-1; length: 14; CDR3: CASSGGSSYNEQFF; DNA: TGTGCCAGCTCCGGGGGGAGCTCCTACAATGAGCAGTTCTTC
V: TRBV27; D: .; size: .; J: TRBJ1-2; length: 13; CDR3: CASRPDSFYGYTF; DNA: TGTGCCAGCAGGCCTGACAGTTTCTATGGCTACACCTTC
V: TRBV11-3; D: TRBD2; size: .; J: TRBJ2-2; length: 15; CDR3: CASRRSGGNTGELFF; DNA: TGTGCCAGCAGGCGGAGCGGGGGGAACACCGGGGAGCTGTTTTTT
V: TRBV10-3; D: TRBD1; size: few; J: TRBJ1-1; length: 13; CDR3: CAISRTGDTEAFF; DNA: TGTGCCATCAGCCGGACAGGGGACACTGAAGCTTTCTTT
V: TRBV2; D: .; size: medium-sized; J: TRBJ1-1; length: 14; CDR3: CASSRRVQNTEAFF; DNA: TGTGCCAGCAGCCGCAGGGTCCAGAACACTGAAGCTTTCTTT
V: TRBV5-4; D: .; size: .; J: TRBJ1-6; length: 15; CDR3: CASSLSEGQKSPLHF; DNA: TGTGCCAGCAGCTTGTCGGAGGGGCAGAAGTCACCCCTCCACTTT
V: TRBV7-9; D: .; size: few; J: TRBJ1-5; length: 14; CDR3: CASSGVRGGQPQHF; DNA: TGTGCCAGCAGCGGAGTCAGGGGTGGTCAGCCCCAGCATTTT
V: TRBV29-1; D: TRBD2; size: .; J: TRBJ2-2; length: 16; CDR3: CSVGPGLAGGSGELFF; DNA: TGCAGCGTGGGACCGGGACTAGCGGGAGGGTCCGGGGAGCTGTTTTTT
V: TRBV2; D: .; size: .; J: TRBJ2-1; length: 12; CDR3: CASSEFTAAKFF; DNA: TGTGCCAGCAGTGAATTTACGGCGGCCAAGTTCTTC
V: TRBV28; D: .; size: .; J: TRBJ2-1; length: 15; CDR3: CASSLWRAEYNEQFF; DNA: TGTGCCAGCAGTTTATGGCGGGCAGAATACAATGAGCAGTTCTTC
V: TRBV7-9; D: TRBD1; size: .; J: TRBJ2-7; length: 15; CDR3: CASSKTGGFSAEQYF; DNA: TGTGCCAGCAGTAAAACAGGGGGCTTTAGCGCGGAGCAGTACTTC
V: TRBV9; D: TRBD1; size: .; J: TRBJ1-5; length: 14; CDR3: CASSPQGAFQPQHF; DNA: TGTGCCAGCAGCCCCCAGGGGGCTTTTCAGCCCCAGCATTTT
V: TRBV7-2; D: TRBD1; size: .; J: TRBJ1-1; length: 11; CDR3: CASSRQGGAFF; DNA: TGTGCCAGCAGCAGACAGGGGGGAGCTTTCTTT
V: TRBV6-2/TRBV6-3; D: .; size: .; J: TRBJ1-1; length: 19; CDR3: CASSYSNQGTFPRNTEAFF; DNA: TGTGCCAGCAGTTACTCGAATCAGGGGACGTTTCCTCGGAACACTGAAGCTTTCTTT
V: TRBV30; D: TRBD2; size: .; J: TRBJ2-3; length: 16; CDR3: CAWSGLAGGRTDTQYF; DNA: TGTGCCTGGAGTGGACTAGCGGGAGGGCGCACAGATACGCAGTATTTT
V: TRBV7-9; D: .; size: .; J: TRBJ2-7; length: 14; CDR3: CASSLVQGAYEQYF; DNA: TGTGCCAGCAGCTTAGTCCAGGGCGCCTACGAGCAGTACTTC
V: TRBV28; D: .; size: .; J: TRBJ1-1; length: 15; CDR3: CASSLRWAGGTEAFF; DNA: TGTGCCAGCAGTTTACGGTGGGCGGGTGGCACTGAAGCTTTCTTT
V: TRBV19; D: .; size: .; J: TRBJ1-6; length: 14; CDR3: CASSIGGYNSPLHF; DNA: TGTGCCAGTAGTATCGGGGGTTATAATTCACCCCTCCACTTT
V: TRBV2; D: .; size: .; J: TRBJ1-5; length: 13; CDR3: CASMWGSNQPQHF; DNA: TGTGCCAGCATGTGGGGCAGTAATCAGCCCCAGCATTTT
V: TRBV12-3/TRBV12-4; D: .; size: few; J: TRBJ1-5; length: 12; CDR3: CASSLAFQPQHF; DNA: TGTGCCAGCAGTCTCGCGTTCCAGCCCCAGCATTTT
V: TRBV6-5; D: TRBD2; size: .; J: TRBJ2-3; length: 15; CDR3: CASSYSREVTDTQYF; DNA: TGTGCCAGCAGTTACAGCCGGGAGGTCACAGATACGCAGTATTTT
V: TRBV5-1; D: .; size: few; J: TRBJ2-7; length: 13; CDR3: CASSFLSSYEQYF; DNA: TGCGCCAGCAGCTTCCTCAGCTCCTACGAGCAGTACTTC